These 5 T cell receptor beta chains were sequenced from one sample in a study of blood T cell repertoires in COVID-19 (dated by TCRdb to 2019 to 2021). Libraries were made using the immunoSEQ multiplex PCR assay. Sourced from immuneACCESS, this table was stored by TCRdb with only in-frame sequences that have V and J called. A share of the clones is absent; for the studies checked, an unresolved V gene accounts for under half, and the remainder has no known explanation. Counted in this sample were roughly 160,000 clones; roughly 80% of them appeared once. In total, the top ten clones hold 2% to 2.5% of the sample. The sample taken for sequencing was peripheral blood. The origin of the receptors is an elderly woman with acute or convalescent COVID-19.

The genes are TRBV24-1 and TRBJ2-2, with 11 bases that match TRBD1. CDR3 length equals 16 residues. Germline assignment: CDR1 KGHDR and CDR2 SFDVKD. Trimming at V came to 2 bases and at J to 6 bases, leaving 4 bases not matched to a gene. Here the CDR3 reads CATSDWGGQGAGELFF. As DNA, the CDR3 is TGTGCCACCAGTGATTGGGGGGGACAGGGGGCCGGGGAGCTGTTTTTT.

In its sample, this clone was seen once. The chain is built from TRBV7-3 and TRBJ2-1, with 9 bases lining up with TRBD2. Germline loops: CDR1 SGHTA, CDR2 FQGTGA. CDR3 length: 16 residues. The trim removed 5 bases at V and 4 bases at J, leaving 9 bases unmatched. The CDR3 nucleotides are TGTGCCAGCAGCCCAGAGGCGGGGGGGACTTACAATGAGCAGTTCTTC. Amino acid sequence: CASSPEAGGTYNEQFF.

This clone appeared a few times. This sequence joins TRBV7-8 and TRBJ1-3, with D possibly being TRBD1 (6 bases). This CDR3 has 18 amino acids. CDR1 is SGHVS and CDR2 is FQNEAQ in the germline V gene. The V and J ends lost 5 bases and 0 bases respectively, with 20 bases between them. The chain's CDR3 is CASSLSSTGTRSGNTIYF. CDR3 sequence (DNA): TGTGCCAGCAGCCTAAGCTCGACAGGAACTCGCTCTGGAAACACCATATATTTT.

The rearrangement joins TRBV7-2 to TRBJ2-7, with D possibly TRBD1 on 5 matching bases. The ends were cut back, 2 bases at V and 6 bases at J, with 17 bases in the middle. The CDR3 consists of 15 residues. In germline, CDR1 is SGHTA, CDR2 FQGNSA. This chain's CDR3 is CASSLRGPSSSEQYF. The CDR3 DNA reads as TGTGCCAGCAGCTTAAGGGGTCCGTCATCGAGCGAGCAGTACTTC. Together with reference TRBV7-2 and TRBJ2-7, the CDR3 gives the full variable domain: GAGVSQSPSNKVTEKGKDVELRCDPISGHTALYWYRQSLGQGLEFLIYFQGNSAPDKSGLPSDRFSAERTGGSVSTLTIQRTQQEDSAVYLCASSLRGPSSSEQYFGPGTRLTVT.

This rearrangement joins TRBV19 to TRBJ2-2; TRBD1 is a possible D gene (6 bases). CDR1 and CDR2 from the germline V gene are LNHDA and SQIVND (reference sequence). V was cut by 2 bases and J by 6 bases, with 13 bases left in between. This CDR3 has 15 residues. The chain's CDR3 is CASSIRGRGSGELFF. The CDR3 DNA reads TGTGCCAGTAGTATACGTGGCAGGGGCTCCGGGGAGCTGTTTTTT.